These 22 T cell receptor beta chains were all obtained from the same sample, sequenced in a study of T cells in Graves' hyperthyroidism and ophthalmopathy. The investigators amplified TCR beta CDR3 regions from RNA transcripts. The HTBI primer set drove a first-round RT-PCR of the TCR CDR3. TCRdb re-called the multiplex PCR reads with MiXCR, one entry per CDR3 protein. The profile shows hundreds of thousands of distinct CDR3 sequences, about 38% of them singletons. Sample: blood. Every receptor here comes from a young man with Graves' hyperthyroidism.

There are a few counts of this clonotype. In nucleotides, the CDR3 is TGTGCCAGCAGTTTAATTGACAGCGGAGGCTACACCTTC. Encoded protein: CASSLIDSGGYTF. The chain couples TRBV12-3 or TRBV12-4 to TRBJ1-2, with D perhaps TRBD1 (5 bases). The CDR3 totals 13 residues. V was trimmed by 2 bases and J by 8 bases, leaving 12 bases between them.

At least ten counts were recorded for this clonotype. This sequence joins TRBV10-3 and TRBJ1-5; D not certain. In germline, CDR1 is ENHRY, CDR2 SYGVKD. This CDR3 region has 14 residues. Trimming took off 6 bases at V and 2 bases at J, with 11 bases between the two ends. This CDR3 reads CAISPTGGNQPQHF. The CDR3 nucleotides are TGTGCCATCAGCCCGACTGGGGGCAATCAGCCCCAGCATTTT.

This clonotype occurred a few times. The CDR3 loop reads CASSPGAGKDEKLFF. The CDR3 DNA sequence: TGTGCCAGTTCGCCGGGGGCTGGTAAGGATGAAAAACTGTTTTTT. V usage is TRBV19 and J usage is TRBJ1-4; D is possibly TRBD1 (6 bases). The CDR3 has 15 residues. Trimming took off 8 bases at V and 6 bases at J, with 19 bases between the two ends. The V gene's germline CDR1 is LNHDA and CDR2 SQIVND (reference sequence).

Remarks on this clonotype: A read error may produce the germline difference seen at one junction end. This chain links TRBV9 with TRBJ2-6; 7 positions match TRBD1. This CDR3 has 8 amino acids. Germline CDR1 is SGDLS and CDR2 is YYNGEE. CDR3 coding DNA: TGTGCCAGCAGCGCACAGGGGTTC. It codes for CASSAQGF.

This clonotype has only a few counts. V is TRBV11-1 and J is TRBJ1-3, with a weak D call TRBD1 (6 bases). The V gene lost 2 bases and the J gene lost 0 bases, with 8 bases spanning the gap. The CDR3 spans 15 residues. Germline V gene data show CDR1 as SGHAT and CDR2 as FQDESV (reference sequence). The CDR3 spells CASSLSDSSGNTIYF. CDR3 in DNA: TGTGCCAGCAGCTTATCGGACAGCTCTGGAAACACCATATATTTT.

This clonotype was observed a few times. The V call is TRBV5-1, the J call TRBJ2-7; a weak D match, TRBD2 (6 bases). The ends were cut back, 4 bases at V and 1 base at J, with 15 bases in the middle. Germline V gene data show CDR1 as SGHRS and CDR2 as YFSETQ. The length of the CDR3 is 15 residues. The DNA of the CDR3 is TGCGCCAGCAGCATAGGACGGGAGTGGTCCTACGAGCAGTACTTC. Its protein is CASSIGREWSYEQYF.

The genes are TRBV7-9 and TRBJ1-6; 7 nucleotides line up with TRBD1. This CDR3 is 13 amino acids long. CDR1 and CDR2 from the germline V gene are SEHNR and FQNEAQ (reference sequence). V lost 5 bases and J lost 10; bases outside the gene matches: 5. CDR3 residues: CASSRDRVSPLHF. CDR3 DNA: TGTGCCAGCAGCCGAGACAGGGTCTCACCCCTCCACTTT.

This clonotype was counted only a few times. The CDR3: CASSLLGRGQNTEAFF. In nucleotides, the CDR3 is TGTGCCAGCAGCCTCCTAGGTCGGGGGCAGAACACTGAAGCTTTCTTT. The chain joins TRBV9 to TRBJ1-1, with D perhaps matching TRBD1 (6 bases). Germline loops: CDR1 SGDLS, CDR2 YYNGEE. V was shortened by 4 bases and J by 1 base, with 17 bases between the two germline ends. The CDR3 has 16 amino acids.

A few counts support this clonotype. The CDR3 DNA sequence: TGTGCCAGCAGTATTGGGGCGCCCACTGAAGCTTTCTTT. This translates into CASSIGAPTEAFF. The rearrangement links TRBV12-3 or TRBV12-4 to TRBJ1-1; D might be TRBD1 (5 bases). V lost 5 bases, J lost 4 bases, and 11 bases lay in between. The CDR3 covers 13 residues.

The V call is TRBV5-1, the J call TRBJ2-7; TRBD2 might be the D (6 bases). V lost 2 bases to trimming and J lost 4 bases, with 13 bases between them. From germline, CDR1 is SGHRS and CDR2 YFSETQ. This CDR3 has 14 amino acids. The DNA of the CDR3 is TGCGCCAGCAGCTTCACTAGCTCGGGGTACGAGCAGTACTTC. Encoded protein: CASSFTSSGYEQYF.

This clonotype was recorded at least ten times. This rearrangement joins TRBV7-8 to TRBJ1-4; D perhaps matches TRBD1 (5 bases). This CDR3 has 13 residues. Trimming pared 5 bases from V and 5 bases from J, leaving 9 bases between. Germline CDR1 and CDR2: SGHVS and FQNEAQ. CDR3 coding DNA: TGTGCCAGCAGCACGCGGACAAATGAAAAACTGTTTTTT. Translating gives CASSTRTNEKLFF. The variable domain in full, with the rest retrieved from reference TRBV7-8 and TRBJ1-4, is GAGVSQSPRYKVAKRGQDVALRCDPISGHVSLFWYQQALGQGPEFLTYFQNEAQLDKSGLPSDRFFAERPEGSVSTLKIQRTQQEDSAVYLCASSTRTNEKLFFGSGTQLSVL.

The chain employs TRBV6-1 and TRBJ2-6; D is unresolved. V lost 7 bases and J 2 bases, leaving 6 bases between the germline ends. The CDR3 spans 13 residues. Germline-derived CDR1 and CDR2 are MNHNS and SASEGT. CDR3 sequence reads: CASTYAGANVLTF. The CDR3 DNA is TGTGCCAGCACCTACGCTGGGGCCAACGTCCTGACTTTC.

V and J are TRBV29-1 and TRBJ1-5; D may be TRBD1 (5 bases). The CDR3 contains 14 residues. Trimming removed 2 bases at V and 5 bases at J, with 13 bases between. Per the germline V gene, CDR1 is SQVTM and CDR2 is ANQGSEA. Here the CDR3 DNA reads TGCAGCGTTGAACTCGGAGGGGTGGATCAGCCCCAGCATTTT. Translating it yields CSVELGGVDQPQHF. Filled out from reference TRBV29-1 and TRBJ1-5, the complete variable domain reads SAVISQKPSRDICQRGTSLTIQCQVDSQVTMMFWYRQQPGQSLTLIATANQGSEATYESGFVIDKFPISRPNLTFSTLTVSNMSPEDSSIYLCSVELGGVDQPQHFGDGTRLSIL.

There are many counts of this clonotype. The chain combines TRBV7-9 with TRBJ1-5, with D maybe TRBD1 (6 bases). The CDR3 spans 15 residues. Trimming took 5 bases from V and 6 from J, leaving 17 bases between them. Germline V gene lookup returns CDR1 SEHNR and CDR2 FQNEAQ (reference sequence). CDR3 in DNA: TGTGCCAGCAGCCCAGCAACAGGGCGGGGTCAGCCCCAGCATTTT. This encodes CASSPATGRGQPQHF.

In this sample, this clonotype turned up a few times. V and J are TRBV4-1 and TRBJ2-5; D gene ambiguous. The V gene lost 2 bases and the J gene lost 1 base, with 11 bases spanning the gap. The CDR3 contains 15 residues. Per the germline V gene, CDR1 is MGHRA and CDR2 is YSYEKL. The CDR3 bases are TGCGCCAGCAGCCAACACTCCGACGGCCAAGAGACCCAGTACTTC. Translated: CASSQHSDGQETQYF.

CDR3 DNA: TGCAGTGCTAGAGGGCTAGCGGACTACGAGCAGTACTTC. It encodes CSARGLADYEQYF. The rearrangement uses TRBV20-1 and TRBJ2-7; TRBD2 agrees at 7 bases. Trimming cost V 1 base and J 3 bases; bases outside gene matches: 3. CDR1 DFQATT and CDR2 SNEGSKA come from the germline V gene (reference sequence). The CDR3 contains 13 residues.

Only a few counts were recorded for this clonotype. CDR3 loop: CSVDLDGTANTGELFF. The CDR3 DNA is TGCAGCGTGGATTTGGACGGGACAGCGAACACCGGGGAGCTGTTTTTT. The J gene is TRBJ2-2, the V gene TRBV29-1, with 7 bases lining up with TRBD1. V dropped 6 bases and J dropped 0; count of bases not matched to a gene: 10. CDR3 size: 16 residues. Germline V lookup: CDR1 SQVTM, CDR2 ANQGSEA.

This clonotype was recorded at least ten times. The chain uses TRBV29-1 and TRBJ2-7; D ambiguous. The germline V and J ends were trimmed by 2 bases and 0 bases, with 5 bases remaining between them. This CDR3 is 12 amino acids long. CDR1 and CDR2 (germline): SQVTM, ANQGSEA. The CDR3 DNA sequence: TGCAGCGTTGAAAAGGACTCCTACGAGCAGTACTTC. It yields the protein CSVEKDSYEQYF.

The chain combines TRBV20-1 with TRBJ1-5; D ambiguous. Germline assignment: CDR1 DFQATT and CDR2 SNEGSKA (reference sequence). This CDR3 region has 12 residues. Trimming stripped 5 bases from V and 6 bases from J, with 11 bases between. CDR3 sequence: CSASRSGQPQHF. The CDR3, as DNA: TGCAGTGCTTCGCGGTCCGGTCAGCCCCAGCATTTT.

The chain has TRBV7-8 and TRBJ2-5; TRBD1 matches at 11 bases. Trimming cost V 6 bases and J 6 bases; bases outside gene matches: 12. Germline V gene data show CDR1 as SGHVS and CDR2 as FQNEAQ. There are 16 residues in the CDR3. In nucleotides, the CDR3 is TGTGCCAGCAGTCGTATCGGGACAGGGGGTATGCAGACCCAGTACTTC. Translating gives CASSRIGTGGMQTQYF. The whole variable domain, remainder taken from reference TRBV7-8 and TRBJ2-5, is GAGVSQSPRYKVAKRGQDVALRCDPISGHVSLFWYQQALGQGPEFLTYFQNEAQLDKSGLPSDRFFAERPEGSVSTLKIQRTQQEDSAVYLCASSRIGTGGMQTQYFGPGTRLLVL.

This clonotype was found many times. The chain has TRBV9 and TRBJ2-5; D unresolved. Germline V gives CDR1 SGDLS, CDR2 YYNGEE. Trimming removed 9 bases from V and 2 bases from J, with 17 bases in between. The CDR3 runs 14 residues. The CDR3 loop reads CAISPQSIQETQYF. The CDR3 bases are TGTGCCATCTCACCCCAGAGCATACAAGAGACCCAGTACTTC.

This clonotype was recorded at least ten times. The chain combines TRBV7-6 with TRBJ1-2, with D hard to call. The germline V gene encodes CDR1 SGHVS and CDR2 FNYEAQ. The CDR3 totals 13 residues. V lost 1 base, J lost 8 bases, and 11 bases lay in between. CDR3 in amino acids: CASSLGRGRGYTF. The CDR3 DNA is TGTGCCAGCAGCTTAGGACGGGGTCGCGGCTACACCTTC.